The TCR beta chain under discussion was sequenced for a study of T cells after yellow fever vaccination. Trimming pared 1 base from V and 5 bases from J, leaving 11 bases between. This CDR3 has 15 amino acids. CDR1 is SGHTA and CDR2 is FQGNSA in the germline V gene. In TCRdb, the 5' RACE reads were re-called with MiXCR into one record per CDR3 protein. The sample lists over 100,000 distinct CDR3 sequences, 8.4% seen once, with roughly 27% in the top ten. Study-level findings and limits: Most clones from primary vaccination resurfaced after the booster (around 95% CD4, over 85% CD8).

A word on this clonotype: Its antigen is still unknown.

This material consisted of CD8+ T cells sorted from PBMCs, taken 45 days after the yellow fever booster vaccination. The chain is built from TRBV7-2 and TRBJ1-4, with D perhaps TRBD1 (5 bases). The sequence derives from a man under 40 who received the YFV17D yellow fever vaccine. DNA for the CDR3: TGTGCCAGCAGCTTAGTTGGGGGGGGAAATGAAAAACTGTTTTTT. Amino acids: CASSLVGGGNEKLFF.